These 20 T cell receptor beta chains were sequenced from one sample in a study of shared clonotypes between healthy human individuals. Sequenced by immunoSEQ multiplex PCR; TCRdb stores in-frame clones only, minus some. The sample includes around 450,000 clones, about 76% of them seen just once. The sequenced sample consisted of PBMCs. The receptors originated from a woman aged 40 to 55 in good health. Some clones in this sample may be carry-over from other donors' samples.

The genes are TRBV5-1 and TRBJ1-2, with a possible D match to TRBD1 (5 bases). The CDR3 sequence is 13 residues long. V was clipped by 4 bases and J by 3 bases, with 10 bases between them. Germline CDR1 is SGHRS and CDR2 is YFSETQ. The CDR3 protein is CASSQAGDYGYTF. In DNA form, the CDR3 reads TGCGCCAGCAGCCAGGCGGGGGACTATGGCTACACCTTC. Full variable domain (missing parts from reference TRBV5-1 and TRBJ1-2): KAGVTQTPRYLIKTRGQQVTLSCSPISGHRSVSWYQQTPGQGLQFLFEYFSETQRNKGNFPGRFSGRQFSNSRSEMNVSTLELGDSALYLCASSQAGDYGYTFGSGTRLTVV.

The chain couples TRBV28 to TRBJ2-7; 7 nucleotides match TRBD1. CDR1 and CDR2 (germline): MDHEN, SYDVKM. Germline trimming cut 9 bases from V and 3 bases from J; bases unmatched to any gene: 5. The CDR3 runs 12 residues. CDR3 bases: TGTGCCAGTTCGACAGGGTTCTACGAGCAGTACTTC. Its translation: CASSTGFYEQYF.

This chain uses TRBV7-9 with TRBJ1-1, with TRBD1 matching 8 bases. V gave up 4 bases and J gave up 0 bases; unmatched junction bases: 1. The CDR3 is 14 residues long. Germline lookup yields CDR1 SEHNR and CDR2 FQNEAQ (reference sequence). CDR3 region: CASSWTGMNTEAFF. For the CDR3, the DNA is TGTGCCAGCAGCTGGACAGGGATGAACACTGAAGCTTTCTTT.

The genes are TRBV30 and TRBJ2-5; TRBD2 is a possible D gene (6 bases). The germline V gene encodes CDR1 GTSNPN and CDR2 SVGIG (reference sequence). Deletions cut 1 base from V and 4 bases from J, with 10 bases between. The CDR3 is 13 amino acids. DNA for the CDR3: TGTGCCTGGAGTGGCCTAGCGTCAGAGACCCAGTACTTC. Translating gives CAWSGLASETQYF. The variable domain in full, with the rest retrieved from reference TRBV30 and TRBJ2-5, is SQTIHQWPATLVQPVGSPLSLECTVEGTSNPNLYWYRQAAGRGLQLLFYSVGIGQISSEVPQNLSASRPQDRQFILSSKKLLLSDSGFYLCAWSGLASETQYFGPGTRLLVL.

This chain joins TRBV5-1 and TRBJ2-1; TRBD1 is a possible D gene (5 bases). In germline, CDR1 is SGHRS, CDR2 YFSETQ. V dropped 1 base and J dropped 1 base, with 6 bases sitting between them. This CDR3 spans 14 amino acids. The CDR3 is CASSLKGSYNEQFF. For the CDR3, the DNA is TGCGCCAGCAGCTTGAAGGGGTCCTACAATGAGCAGTTCTTC. Using reference TRBV5-1 and TRBJ2-1 for the parts outside the CDR3, the full variable domain is KAGVTQTPRYLIKTRGQQVTLSCSPISGHRSVSWYQQTPGQGLQFLFEYFSETQRNKGNFPGRFSGRQFSNSRSEMNVSTLELGDSALYLCASSLKGSYNEQFFGPGTRLTVL.

The chain recombines TRBV19 with TRBJ1-1, with TRBD1 identical over 7 bases. The trim removed 7 bases at V and 3 bases at J, leaving 14 bases unmatched. This CDR3 spans 16 amino acids. CDR1 is LNHDA and CDR2 is SQIVND in the germline V gene (reference sequence). CDR3 in DNA: TGTGCCAGTATCCGGGACAGCGCTGCGCGAGACACTGAAGCTTTCTTT. The encoded protein is CASIRDSAARDTEAFF.

The chain links TRBV11-3 to TRBJ2-3; 9 bases line up with TRBD2. V lost 4 bases, J lost 0 bases, and 2 bases stayed unmatched. This CDR3 region has 15 residues. Per the germline V gene, CDR1 is SGHNT and CDR2 is YENEEA. This CDR3 is CASSSSGVSTDTQYF. CDR3 nucleotide sequence: TGTGCCAGCAGCTCTAGCGGGGTTAGCACAGATACGCAGTATTTT.

This clone came up a few times. The rearrangement joins TRBV27 to TRBJ2-6; the D gene is possibly TRBD1 (5 bases). Looked up from germline, CDR1 is MNHEY and CDR2 is SMNVEV (reference sequence). The CDR3 is made up of 19 amino acids. V was pared by 5 bases and J by 2 bases, with 22 bases between. CDR3: CASSPLPNAGSTGANVLTF. Written as DNA, the CDR3 is TGTGCCAGCAGTCCCCTACCCAACGCAGGGTCTACTGGGGCCAACGTCCTGACTTTC. The full variable domain, its missing parts supplied by reference TRBV27 and TRBJ2-6, is EAQVTQNPRYLITVTGKKLTVTCSQNMNHEYMSWYRQDPGLGLRQIYYSMNVEVTDKGDVPEGYKVSRKEKRNFPLILESPSPNQTSLYFCASSPLPNAGSTGANVLTFGAGSRLTVL.

The rearrangement joins TRBV6-1 to TRBJ2-7; possibly TRBD1 or TRBD2 for D (5 bases each). The germline CDR1 and CDR2 sequences are MNHNS and SASEGT. The CDR3 totals 14 residues. Deletions cut 0 bases from V and 5 bases from J, with 11 bases between. CDR3 amino acids: CASSEARGVHEQYF. CDR3 bases: TGTGCCAGCAGTGAAGCGAGGGGTGTCCACGAGCAGTACTTC.

This chain connects TRBV4-3 to TRBJ2-2; 11 bases map to TRBD1. Germline values: CDR1 LGHNA, CDR2 YSLEER. The CDR3 covers 17 residues. J lost 3 bases, V lost 4 bases, and 7 bases had no gene match. CDR3 region: CASSRKGGQGDTGELFF. The CDR3 nucleotides read TGCGCCAGCAGCCGCAAAGGGGGACAGGGGGACACCGGGGAGCTGTTTTTT.

This chain joins TRBV7-2 and TRBJ2-3, with 11 bases matching TRBD2. V lost 5 bases and J lost 2; bases outside the gene matches: 3. This CDR3 comprises 15 residues. Germline CDR1 and CDR2: SGHTA and FQGNSA. For the CDR3, the DNA is TGTGCCAGCAGCGGTAGCGGGAGGGACACAGATACGCAGTATTTT. Its protein product is CASSGSGRDTDTQYF.

The gene calls are TRBV5-5 and TRBJ2-7, with 8 bases aligning to TRBD2. V dropped 6 bases and J dropped 5; count of bases not matched to a gene: 10. Germline V gives CDR1 SGHKS, CDR2 YYEKEE (reference sequence). The CDR3 has 14 amino acids. In DNA, the CDR3 is TGTGCCAGCACCACCCCGGGACTAGTGCACGAGCAGTACTTC. Encoded protein: CASTTPGLVHEQYF.

The genes are TRBV7-3 and TRBJ2-6; possibly TRBD2 for D (5 bases). The ends were cut back, 2 bases at V and 1 base at J, with 9 bases in the middle. CDR3 size: 16 residues. CDR1 is SGHTA and CDR2 is FQGTGA in the germline V gene. CDR3 DNA: TGTGCCAGCAGCTTAGAGGGCAGGTCTGGGGCCAACGTCCTGACTTTC. Amino acids: CASSLEGRSGANVLTF.

The chain links TRBV4-3 to TRBJ2-3; D is possibly TRBD1 or TRBD2 (6 bases each). V dropped 6 bases and J dropped 2 bases, with 12 bases sitting between them. Germline V gene lookup returns CDR1 LGHNA and CDR2 YSLEER. The CDR3 runs to 14 residues. CDR3 amino acids: CASSPRGATDTQYF. The DNA of the CDR3 is TGCGCCAGCAGTCCGAGGGGGGCCACAGATACGCAGTATTTT.

The chain couples TRBV9 to TRBJ1-2; D is unclear. CDR3 length: 13 residues. Between the trimmed V and J ends, which lost 4 bases and 5 bases, there was a span of 12 bases. In germline, CDR1 is SGDLS, CDR2 YYNGEE. The CDR3 protein is CASSPEPRYGYTF. In nucleotides, the CDR3 is TGTGCCAGCAGCCCCGAACCGCGATATGGCTACACCTTC.

The rearrangement joins TRBV4-1 to TRBJ2-5, with 10 bases that match TRBD2. The J call may be wrong; the DNA end is better matched by TRBJ2-7. The CDR3 length is 18 residues. The germline V gene encodes CDR1 MGHRA and CDR2 YSYEKL. The CDR3 coding sequence is TGCGCCAGCAGCCAAGGGATAGCGGGAGCGGGAGGGTCCTACGAGCAGTACTTC. Translated: CASSQGIAGAGGSYEQYF.

As regards this clone: Being one base from a much bigger clone, this may be a read error. At the DNA level, this CDR3 is encoded by other sequences in the same sample as well. The chain carries TRBV6-5 and TRBJ1-1; no clear D gene. The CDR3 is 14 amino acids. V was pared by 2 bases and J by 0 bases, with 7 bases between. Germline CDR1 is MNHEY and CDR2 is SVGAGI. CDR3 in amino acids: CASSYALMNTEAFF. As DNA, the CDR3 is TGTGCCAGCAGTTACGCCCTGATGAACACTGAAGCTTTCTTT.

The V and J genes are TRBV7-2 and TRBJ1-4; D may be TRBD1 (5 bases). V dropped 5 bases and J dropped 4 bases, with 11 bases sitting between them. Looked up from germline, CDR1 is SGHTA and CDR2 is FQGNSA. The CDR3 totals 14 residues. DNA of the CDR3: TGTGCCAGCAGCCTCCGGGACGGTAATGAAAAACTGTTTTTT. Translated: CASSLRDGNEKLFF.

The V gene is TRBV29-1, the J gene TRBJ2-7, with 11 nucleotides matching TRBD2. This CDR3 contains 14 residues. CDR1 is SQVTM and CDR2 is ANQGSEA in the germline V gene. With 5 bases clipped from V and 2 bases from J, the junction kept 5 bases outside the gene matches. The chain's CDR3 is CSVMTSGATYEQYF. DNA of the CDR3: TGCAGCGTTATGACTAGCGGGGCAACCTACGAGCAGTACTTC.

The chain joins TRBV7-3 to TRBJ2-1; D is unresolved. The germline V gene encodes CDR1 SGHTA and CDR2 FQGTGA. The V end was cut by 2 bases, the J end by 8 bases, with 7 bases between. The CDR3 runs to 12 residues. The CDR3: CASSLSGYEQFF. CDR3 DNA sequence: TGTGCCAGCAGCTTATCAGGTTATGAGCAGTTCTTC.